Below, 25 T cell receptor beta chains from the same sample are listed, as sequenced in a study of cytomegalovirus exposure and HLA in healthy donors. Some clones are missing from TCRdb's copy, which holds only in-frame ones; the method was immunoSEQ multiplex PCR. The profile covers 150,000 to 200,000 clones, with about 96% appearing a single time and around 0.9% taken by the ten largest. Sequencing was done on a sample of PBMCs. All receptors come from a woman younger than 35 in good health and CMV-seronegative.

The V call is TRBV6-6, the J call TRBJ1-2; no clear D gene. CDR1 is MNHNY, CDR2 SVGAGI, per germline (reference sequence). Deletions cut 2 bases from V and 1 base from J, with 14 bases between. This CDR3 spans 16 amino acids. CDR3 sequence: CASSYTTALVNYGYTF. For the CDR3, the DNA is TGTGCCAGCAGTTACACAACAGCTCTTGTTAACTATGGCTACACCTTC.

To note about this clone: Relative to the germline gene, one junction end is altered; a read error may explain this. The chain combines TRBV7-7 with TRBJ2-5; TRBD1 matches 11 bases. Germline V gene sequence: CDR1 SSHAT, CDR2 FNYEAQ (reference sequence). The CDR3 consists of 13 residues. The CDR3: CASSRDRGETQYF. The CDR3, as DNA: TGTGCTAGCAGCCGGGACAGGGGGGAGACCCAGTACTTC.

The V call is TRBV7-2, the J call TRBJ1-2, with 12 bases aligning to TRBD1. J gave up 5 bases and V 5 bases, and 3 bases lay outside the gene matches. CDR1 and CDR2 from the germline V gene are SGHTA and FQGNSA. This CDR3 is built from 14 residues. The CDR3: CASSQGQGAYGYTF. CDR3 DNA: TGTGCCAGCAGCCAGGGACAGGGGGCGTATGGCTACACCTTC. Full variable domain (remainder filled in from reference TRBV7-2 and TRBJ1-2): GAGVSQSPSNKVTEKGKDVELRCDPISGHTALYWYRQSLGQGLEFLIYFQGNSAPDKSGLPSDRFSAERTGGSVSTLTIQRTQQEDSAVYLCASSQGQGAYGYTFGSGTRLTVV.

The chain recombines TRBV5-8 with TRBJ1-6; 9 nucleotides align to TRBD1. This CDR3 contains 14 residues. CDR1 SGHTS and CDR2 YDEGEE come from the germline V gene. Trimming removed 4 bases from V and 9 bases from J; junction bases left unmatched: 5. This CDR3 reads CASSPGTGSSPLHF. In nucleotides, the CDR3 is TGTGCCAGCAGCCCCGGGACAGGGTCTTCACCCCTCCACTTT.

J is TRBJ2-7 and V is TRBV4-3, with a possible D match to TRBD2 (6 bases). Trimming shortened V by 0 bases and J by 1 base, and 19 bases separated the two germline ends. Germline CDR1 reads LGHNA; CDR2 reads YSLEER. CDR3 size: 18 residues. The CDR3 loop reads CASSQDLGVSAGSYEQYF. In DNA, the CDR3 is TGCGCCAGCAGCCAAGATCTGGGGGTCTCCGCGGGGTCCTACGAGCAGTACTTC.

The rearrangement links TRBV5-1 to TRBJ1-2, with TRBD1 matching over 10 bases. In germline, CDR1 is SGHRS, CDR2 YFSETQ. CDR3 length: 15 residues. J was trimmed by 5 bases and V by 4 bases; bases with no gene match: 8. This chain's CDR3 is CASSNWDRGTYGYTF. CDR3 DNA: TGCGCCAGCAGCAACTGGGACAGGGGTACATATGGCTACACCTTC.

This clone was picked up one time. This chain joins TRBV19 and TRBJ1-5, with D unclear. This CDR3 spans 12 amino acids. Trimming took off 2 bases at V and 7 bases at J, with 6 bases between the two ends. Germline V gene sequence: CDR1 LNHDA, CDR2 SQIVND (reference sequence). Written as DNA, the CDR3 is TGTGCCAGTAGTATATCTGTCCAGCCCCAGCATTTT. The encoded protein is CASSISVQPQHF.

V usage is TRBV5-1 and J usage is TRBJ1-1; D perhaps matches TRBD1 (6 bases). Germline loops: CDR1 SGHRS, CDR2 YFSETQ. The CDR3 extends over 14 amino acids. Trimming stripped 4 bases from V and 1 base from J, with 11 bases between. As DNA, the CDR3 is TGCGCCAGCAGCATCCGGACAGCGAACACTGAAGCTTTCTTT. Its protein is CASSIRTANTEAFF.

This chain's CDR3 is CASSSSEGGSSGNTIYF. The CDR3 region has the DNA TGTGCCAGCTCATCTTCCGAGGGGGGGAGCTCTGGAAACACCATATATTTT. J is TRBJ1-3 and V is TRBV18, with a weak D call TRBD1 (6 bases). Germline loops: CDR1 KGHSH, CDR2 LQKENI. V lost 5 bases and J 0 bases, leaving 17 bases between the germline ends. The CDR3 totals 17 residues. The full variable domain, rest sourced from reference TRBV18 and TRBJ1-3, is NAGVMQNPRHLVRRRGQEARLRCSPMKGHSHVYWYRQLPEEGLKFMVYLQKENIIDESGMPKERFSAEFPKEGPSILRIQQVVRGDSAAYFCASSSSEGGSSGNTIYFGEGSWLTVV.

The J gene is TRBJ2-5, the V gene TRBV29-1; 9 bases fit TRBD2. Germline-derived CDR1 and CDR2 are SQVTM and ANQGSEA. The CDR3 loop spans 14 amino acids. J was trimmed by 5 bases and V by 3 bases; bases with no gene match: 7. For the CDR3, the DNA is TGCAGCGTTGACCCCGGGACTAGCTCGGAGACCCAGTACTTC. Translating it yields CSVDPGTSSETQYF. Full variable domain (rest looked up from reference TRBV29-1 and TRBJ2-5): SAVISQKPSRDICQRGTSLTIQCQVDSQVTMMFWYRQQPGQSLTLIATANQGSEATYESGFVIDKFPISRPNLTFSTLTVSNMSPEDSSIYLCSVDPGTSSETQYFGPGTRLLVL.

The CDR3 here is CASSERQGTYQPQHF. DNA for the CDR3: TGTGCCAGCAGCGAAAGACAGGGGACTTATCAGCCCCAGCATTTT. The chain joins TRBV21-1 to TRBJ1-5; the table's D gene call, TRBD1, was not cross checked with the DNA. TRBV21-1 is listed as a pseudogene. The CDR3 is 15 residues long.

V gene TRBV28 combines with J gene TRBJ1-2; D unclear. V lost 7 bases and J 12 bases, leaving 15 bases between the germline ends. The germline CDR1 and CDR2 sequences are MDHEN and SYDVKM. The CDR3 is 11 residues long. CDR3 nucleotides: TGTGCCAGCATATCAGGCGTTCGGCACACCTTC. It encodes CASISGVRHTF.

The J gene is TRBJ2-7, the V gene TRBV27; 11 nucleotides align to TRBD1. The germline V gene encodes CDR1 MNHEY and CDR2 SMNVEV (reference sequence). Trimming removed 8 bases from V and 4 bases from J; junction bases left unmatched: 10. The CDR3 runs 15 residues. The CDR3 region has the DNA TGTGCCAGCTCCCGACAAGGACAGGGGGCATACGAGCAGTACTTC. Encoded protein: CASSRQGQGAYEQYF.

CDR3 bases: TGTGCCAGTAGTATTGCGGCGGCCGGGGATGGCTACACCTTC. It specifies CASSIAAAGDGYTF. This chain links TRBV19 with TRBJ1-2; D call uncertain. The CDR3 has 14 amino acids. V was shortened by 3 bases and J by 6 bases, with 14 bases between the two germline ends. Germline CDR1 is LNHDA and CDR2 is SQIVND (reference sequence).

The CDR3 loop reads CASSVWGGGFHYGYTF. CDR3 DNA sequence: TGTGCCAGCAGCGTCTGGGGAGGGGGATTTCACTATGGCTACACCTTC. J is TRBJ1-2 and V is TRBV5-6; tentatively, D is TRBD1 (6 bases). The germline V gene encodes CDR1 SGHDT and CDR2 YYEEEE. There are 16 residues in the CDR3. The V end lost 4 bases, the J end lost 3 bases, and 19 bases lay between the germline ends.

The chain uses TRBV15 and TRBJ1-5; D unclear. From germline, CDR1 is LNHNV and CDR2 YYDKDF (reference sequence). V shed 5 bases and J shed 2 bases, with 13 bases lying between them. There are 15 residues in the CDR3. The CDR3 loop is CATSRPGRGNQPQHF. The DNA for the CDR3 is TGTGCCACCAGCCGTCCGGGGAGGGGCAATCAGCCCCAGCATTTT.

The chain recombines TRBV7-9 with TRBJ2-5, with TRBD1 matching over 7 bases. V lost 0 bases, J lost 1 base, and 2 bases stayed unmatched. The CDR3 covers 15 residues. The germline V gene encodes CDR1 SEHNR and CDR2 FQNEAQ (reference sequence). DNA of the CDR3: TGTGCCAGCAGCTTAGCGGACAGGAGCCAAGAGACCCAGTACTTC. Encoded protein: CASSLADRSQETQYF. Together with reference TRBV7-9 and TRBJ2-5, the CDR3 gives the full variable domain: DTGVSQNPRHKITKRGQNVTFRCDPISEHNRLYWYRQTLGQGPEFLTYFQNEAQLEKSRLLSDRFSAERPKGSFSTLEIQRTEQGDSAMYLCASSLADRSQETQYFGPGTRLLVL.

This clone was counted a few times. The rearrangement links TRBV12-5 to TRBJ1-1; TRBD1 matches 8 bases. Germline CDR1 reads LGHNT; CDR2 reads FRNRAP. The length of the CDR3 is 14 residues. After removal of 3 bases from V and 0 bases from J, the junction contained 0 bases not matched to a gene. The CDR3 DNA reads TGTGCTAGTGGTTTACAGGGGGTGAACACTGAAGCTTTCTTT. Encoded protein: CASGLQGVNTEAFF. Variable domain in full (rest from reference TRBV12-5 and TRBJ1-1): DARVTQTPRHKVTEMGQEVTMRCQPILGHNTVFWYRQTMMQGLELLAYFRNRAPLDDSGMPKDRFSAEMPDATLATLKIQPSEPRDSAVYFCASGLQGVNTEAFFGQGTRLTVV.

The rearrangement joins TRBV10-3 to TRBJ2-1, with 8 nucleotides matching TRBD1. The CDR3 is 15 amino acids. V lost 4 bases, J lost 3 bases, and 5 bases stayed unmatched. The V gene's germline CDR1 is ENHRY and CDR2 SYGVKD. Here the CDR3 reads CAISGLTGVYNEQFF. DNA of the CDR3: TGTGCCATCAGTGGGTTGACAGGGGTCTACAATGAGCAGTTCTTC.

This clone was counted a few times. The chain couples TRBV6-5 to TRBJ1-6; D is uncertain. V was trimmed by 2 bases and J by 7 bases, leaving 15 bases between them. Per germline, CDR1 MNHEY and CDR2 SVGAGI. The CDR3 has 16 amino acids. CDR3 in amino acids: CASSYGGVRRNSPLHF. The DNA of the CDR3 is TGTGCCAGCAGTTACGGCGGGGTGCGCAGGAATTCACCCCTCCACTTT.

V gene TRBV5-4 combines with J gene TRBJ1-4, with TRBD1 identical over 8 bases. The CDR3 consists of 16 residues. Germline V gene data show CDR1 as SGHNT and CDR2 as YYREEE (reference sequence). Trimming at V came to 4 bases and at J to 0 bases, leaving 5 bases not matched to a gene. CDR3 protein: CASSPGQGATNEKLFF. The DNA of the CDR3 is TGTGCCAGCAGCCCTGGACAGGGAGCAACTAATGAAAAACTGTTTTTT.

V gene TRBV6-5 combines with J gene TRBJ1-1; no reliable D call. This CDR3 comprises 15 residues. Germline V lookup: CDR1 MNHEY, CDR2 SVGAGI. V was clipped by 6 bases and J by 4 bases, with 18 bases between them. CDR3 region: CASSRGLKEGTEAFF. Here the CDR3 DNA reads TGTGCCAGCAGCCGTGGACTCAAAGAGGGCACTGAAGCTTTCTTT.

The CDR3 DNA sequence: TGCGCCAGCAGCTTGGCGGAAGGGACACTTTACACCTTC. Translation gives CASSLAEGTLYTF. The V call is TRBV5-1, the J call TRBJ1-2; D is perhaps TRBD1 (6 bases). In germline, CDR1 is SGHRS, CDR2 YFSETQ. V lost 0 bases and J lost 11, with 14 bases in between. The CDR3 consists of 13 residues.

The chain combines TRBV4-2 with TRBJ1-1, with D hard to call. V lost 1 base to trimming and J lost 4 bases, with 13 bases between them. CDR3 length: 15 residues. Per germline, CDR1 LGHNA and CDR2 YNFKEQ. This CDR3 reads CASSQVGQRATEAFF. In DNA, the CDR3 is TGTGCCAGCAGCCAAGTCGGGCAGAGGGCCACTGAAGCTTTCTTT.

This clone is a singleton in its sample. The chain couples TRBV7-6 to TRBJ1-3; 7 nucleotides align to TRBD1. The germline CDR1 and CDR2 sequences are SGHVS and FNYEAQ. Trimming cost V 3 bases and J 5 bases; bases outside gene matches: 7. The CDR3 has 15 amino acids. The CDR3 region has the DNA TGTGCCAGCAGCTTTGACGGACAGGAGAGAAACACCATATATTTT. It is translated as CASSFDGQERNTIYF.